This paragraph covers one T cell receptor (beta chain) sequence. Its antigen is still unknown. This sample was included in a study of T cell responses to AZD1222 COVID-19 vaccine. Study-level results: The study sampled repertoires only after the peak T cell response. Baseline seropositivity characterized only a handful of AZD1222 recipients.

The protocol was immunoSEQ multiplex PCR, while the TCRdb copy is restricted to in-frame clones and leaves out a portion. The sample has roughly 130,000 clones; roughly 85% are singletons. From germline, CDR1 is MDHEN and CDR2 SYDVKM. With 10 bases clipped from V and 7 bases from J, the junction kept 10 bases outside the gene matches. The CDR3 covers 12 residues. This chain joins TRBV28 and TRBJ2-7, with 7 bases aligning to TRBD1. This TCR was sampled from an adult in good health. Specimen: peripheral blood, collected on day 0 of MenACWY control vaccination. The CDR3: CATTEGAREQYF. The CDR3 DNA reads TGTGCCACCACTGAGGGGGCGCGGGAGCAGTACTTC.